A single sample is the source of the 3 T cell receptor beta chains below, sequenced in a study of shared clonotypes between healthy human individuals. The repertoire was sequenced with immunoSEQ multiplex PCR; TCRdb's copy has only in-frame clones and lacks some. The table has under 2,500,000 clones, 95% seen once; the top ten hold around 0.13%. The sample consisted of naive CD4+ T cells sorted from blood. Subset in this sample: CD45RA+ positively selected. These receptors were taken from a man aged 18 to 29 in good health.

CDR3 sequence: CASSDAGTGNLNEQFF. The DNA for the CDR3 is TGTGCCAGCAGTGATGCCGGGACAGGGAATCTCAATGAGCAGTTCTTC. The chain is built from TRBV28 and TRBJ2-1, with 9 bases aligning to TRBD1. The V and J ends lost 5 bases and 6 bases, in that order; junction bases with no gene match: 11. CDR3 length: 16 residues. The germline V gene has CDR1 MDHEN and CDR2 SYDVKM.

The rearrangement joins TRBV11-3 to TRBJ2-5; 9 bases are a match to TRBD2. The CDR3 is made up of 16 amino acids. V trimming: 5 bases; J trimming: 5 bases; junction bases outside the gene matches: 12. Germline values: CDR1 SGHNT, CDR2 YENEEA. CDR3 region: CASSPNAGTSCETQYF. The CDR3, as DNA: TGTGCCAGCAGCCCGAACGCCGGGACTAGCTGTGAGACCCAGTACTTC.

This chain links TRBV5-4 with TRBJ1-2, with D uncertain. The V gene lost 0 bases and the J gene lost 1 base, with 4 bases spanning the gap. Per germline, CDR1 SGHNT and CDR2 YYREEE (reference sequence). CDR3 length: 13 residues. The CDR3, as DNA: TGTGCCAGCAGCTTGGGAGATAACTATGGCTACACCTTC. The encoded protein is CASSLGDNYGYTF.